The 16 T cell receptor beta chains reported below all come from one sample, sequenced in a study of T cells after yellow fever vaccination. TCRdb called the 5' RACE reads again in MiXCR, with one record for every CDR3 protein. The profile covers hundreds of thousands of distinct CDR3 sequences, with 9% to 15% appearing a single time and 15% taken by the ten largest. Material: PBMCs, obtained on the day of the yellow fever booster vaccination. The receptors were gathered from a man aged 25-40 years who received the YFV17D yellow fever vaccine.

The chain couples TRBV7-8 to TRBJ1-1; no reliable D call. Germline CDR1 reads SGHVS; CDR2 reads FQNEAQ. This CDR3 spans 15 amino acids. The germline V and J ends were trimmed by 0 bases and 4 bases, with 12 bases remaining between them. The CDR3 sequence is CASSLASDGGTEAFF. CDR3 nucleotide sequence: TGTGCCAGCAGCTTAGCCTCGGACGGAGGCACTGAAGCTTTCTTT. Looking up the rest from reference TRBV7-8 and TRBJ1-1 gives the full variable domain: GAGVSQSPRYKVAKRGQDVALRCDPISGHVSLFWYQQALGQGPEFLTYFQNEAQLDKSGLPSDRFFAERPEGSVSTLKIQRTQQEDSAVYLCASSLASDGGTEAFFGQGTRLTVV.

This sequence joins TRBV29-1 and TRBJ1-1; D is unclear. The germline gives CDR1 SQVTM, CDR2 ANQGSEA. CDR3 length: 12 residues. Trimming removed 3 bases from V and 4 bases from J, with 9 bases in between. The CDR3 is CSVDIVSTEAFF. The CDR3 coding sequence is TGCAGCGTTGACATAGTCAGCACTGAAGCTTTCTTT.

Only a few counts were recorded for this clonotype. The V and J genes are TRBV28 and TRBJ1-5; D unclear. CDR3 size: 17 residues. Germline V gene lookup returns CDR1 MDHEN and CDR2 SYDVKM. Between the trimmed V and J ends, which lost 7 bases and 6 bases, there was a span of 25 bases. The CDR3 loop reads CASKPGVSSITTQPQHF. CDR3 bases: TGTGCCAGCAAGCCGGGTGTTAGTAGCATCACGACTCAGCCCCAGCATTTT.

At least ten counts were recorded for this clonotype. The chain joins TRBV7-2 to TRBJ1-1, with 7 bases fitting TRBD1. The length of the CDR3 is 13 residues. Germline trimming cut 3 bases from V and 11 bases from J; bases unmatched to any gene: 9. Per germline, CDR1 SGHTA and CDR2 FQGNSA. CDR3 DNA: TGTGCCAGCAGCTTGGAAAGGGGGCAAGGGGCTTTCTTT. It is translated as CASSLERGQGAFF.

This clonotype was counted only a few times. The chain carries TRBV29-1 and TRBJ1-1; TRBD1 matches 11 bases. There are 13 residues in the CDR3. Germline V gene lookup returns CDR1 SQVTM and CDR2 ANQGSEA. The CDR3 sequence is CRVSGTGGTEAFF. CDR3 in DNA: TGCAGGGTCTCCGGGACAGGGGGGACTGAAGCTTTCTTT. Full variable domain (remainder filled in from reference TRBV29-1 and TRBJ1-1): SAVISQKPSRDICQRGTSLTIQCQVDSQVTMMFWYRQQPGQSLTLIATANQGSEATYESGFVIDKFPISRPNLTFSTLTVSNMSPEDSSIYLCRVSGTGGTEAFFGQGTRLTVV.

This clonotype was picked up a small number of times. This chain joins TRBV7-9 and TRBJ2-5; a possible D gene is TRBD1 (6 bases). The CDR3 length is 15 residues. Germline CDR1 reads SEHNR; CDR2 reads FQNEAQ (reference sequence). V dropped 3 bases and J dropped 1 base, with 12 bases sitting between them. The DNA of the CDR3 is TGTGCCAGCAGCTTTGGACAGACCTTCCAAGAGACCCAGTACTTC. Protein sequence: CASSFGQTFQETQYF.

This clonotype came up a few times. The V gene is TRBV7-9, the J gene TRBJ2-3; D not certain. The ends were cut back, 6 bases at V and 5 bases at J, with 12 bases in the middle. This CDR3 spans 13 amino acids. Germline CDR1 SEHNR, CDR2 FQNEAQ (reference sequence). The CDR3 loop is CASRDRLEDTQYF. CDR3 in DNA: TGTGCCAGCAGAGACCGGCTAGAAGATACGCAGTATTTT.

The table lists this clonotype with a few counts. The rearrangement uses TRBV4-3 and TRBJ2-6, with 11 bases lining up with TRBD2. The V gene's germline CDR1 is LGHNA and CDR2 YSLEER. This CDR3 has 20 residues. V was clipped by 4 bases and J by 0 bases; unmatched bases: 11. CDR3 amino acids: CASSLKLGTSGSSGANVLTF. The CDR3 DNA follows: TGCGCCAGCAGCCTAAAGCTTGGGACTAGCGGAAGCTCTGGGGCCAACGTCCTGACTTTC.

This clonotype was found a few times. This chain uses TRBV20-1 with TRBJ1-5; D not resolved. Trimming cost V 0 bases and J 4 bases, with 10 bases left between them. The CDR3 spans 14 residues. Germline V gene data show CDR1 as DFQATT and CDR2 as SNEGSKA (reference sequence). CDR3 amino acids: CSAREVGRNQPQHF. DNA for the CDR3: TGCAGTGCTAGAGAGGTAGGGAGGAATCAGCCCCAGCATTTT.

The chain recombines TRBV14 with TRBJ2-3, with 7 positions matching TRBD2. The CDR3 runs 16 residues. After removal of 3 bases from V and 6 bases from J, the junction contained 12 bases not matched to a gene. Germline CDR1 is SGHDN and CDR2 is FVKESK. The CDR3 DNA sequence: TGTGCCAGCAGCCATGAAAGGCGGGAGATCGTGGATACGCAGTATTTT. It yields the protein CASSHERREIVDTQYF.

In this sample, this clonotype turned up a few times. The chain joins TRBV7-6 to TRBJ2-5; D gene uncertain. This CDR3 is built from 14 residues. Germline V gene sequence: CDR1 SGHVS, CDR2 FNYEAQ. V was cut by 5 bases and J by 4 bases, with 14 bases left in between. The CDR3 here is CASSQIQFAETQYF. The CDR3 bases are TGTGCCAGCAGCCAGATCCAATTCGCAGAGACCCAGTACTTC. Complete variable domain (other parts from reference TRBV7-6 and TRBJ2-5): GAGVSQSPRYKVTKRGQDVALRCDPISGHVSLYWYRQALGQGPEFLTYFNYEAQQDKSGLPNDRFSAERPEGSISTLTIQRTEQRDSAMYRCASSQIQFAETQYFGPGTRLLVL.

This clonotype turned up a few times. V gene TRBV12-3 or TRBV12-4 combines with J gene TRBJ2-1; 7 positions agree with TRBD1. J gave up 4 bases and V 3 bases, and 3 bases lay outside the gene matches. The CDR3 consists of 14 residues. For the CDR3, the DNA is TGTGCCAGCAGTTTCAGACAGGGATACAATGAGCAGTTCTTC. Its protein is CASSFRQGYNEQFF.

This clonotype was seen a few times. The chain employs TRBV5-1 and TRBJ2-7; D remains unclear. Germline lookup yields CDR1 SGHRS and CDR2 YFSETQ. V was trimmed by 4 bases and J by 2 bases, leaving 16 bases between them. The length of the CDR3 is 15 residues. The CDR3: CASSTAGSSAYEQYF. In nucleotides, the CDR3 is TGCGCCAGCAGCACTGCCGGTTCTTCCGCCTACGAGCAGTACTTC.

A few counts support this clonotype. The chain joins TRBV9 to TRBJ2-3; 9 nucleotides line up with TRBD2. The CDR3 totals 16 residues. CDR1 SGDLS and CDR2 YYNGEE come from the germline V gene. V shed 3 bases and J 0 bases; nucleotides not matched to a gene: 5. The CDR3 loop reads CASSGRLAASTDTQYF. As DNA, the CDR3 is TGTGCCAGCAGCGGACGACTAGCGGCTAGCACAGATACGCAGTATTTT.

The chain couples TRBV5-1 to TRBJ2-3, with 8 bases that match TRBD1. The CDR3 covers 15 residues. Looked up from germline, CDR1 is SGHRS and CDR2 is YFSETQ. V lost 4 bases and J lost 4; bases outside the gene matches: 8. CDR3 sequence reads: CASSQDRAAPDTQYF. The DNA of the CDR3 is TGCGCCAGCAGCCAGGACAGGGCGGCCCCAGATACGCAGTATTTT.

The sample holds a few counts of this clonotype. The chain has TRBV12-3 or TRBV12-4 and TRBJ1-5; D uncertain. The CDR3 runs 14 residues. V was pared by 3 bases and J by 7 bases, with 13 bases between. The CDR3 spells CASSFGVGSQPQHF. CDR3 DNA sequence: TGTGCCAGCAGTTTCGGGGTGGGAAGCCAGCCCCAGCATTTT.